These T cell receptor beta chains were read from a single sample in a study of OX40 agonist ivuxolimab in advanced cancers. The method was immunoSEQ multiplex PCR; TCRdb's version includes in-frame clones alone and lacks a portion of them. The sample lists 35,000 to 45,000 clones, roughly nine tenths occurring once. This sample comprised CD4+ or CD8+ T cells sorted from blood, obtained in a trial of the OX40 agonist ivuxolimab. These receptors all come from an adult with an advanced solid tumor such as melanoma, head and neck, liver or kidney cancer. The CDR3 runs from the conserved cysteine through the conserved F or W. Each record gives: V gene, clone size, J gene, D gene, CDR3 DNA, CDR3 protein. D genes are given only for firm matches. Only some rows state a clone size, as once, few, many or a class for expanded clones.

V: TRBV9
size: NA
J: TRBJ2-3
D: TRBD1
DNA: TGTGCCAGCAGCGTAACAGGGGTCCGTCCACGCACAGATACGCAGTATTTT
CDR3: CASSVTGVRPRTDTQYF

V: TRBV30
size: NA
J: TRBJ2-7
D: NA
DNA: TGTGCCTGGGACGTAGGCCTCTACGAGCAGTACTTC
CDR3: CAWDVGLYEQYF

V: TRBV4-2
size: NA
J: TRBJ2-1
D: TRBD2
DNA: TGTGCCAGCAGACCTCTAGCGGGAGGGGTGGACAATGAGCAGTTCTTC
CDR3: CASRPLAGGVDNEQFF

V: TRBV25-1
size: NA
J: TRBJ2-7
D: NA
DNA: TGTGCCAGCAGTGAGAGAGCGAGCCCCGCCTACGAGCAGTACTTC
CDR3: CASSERASPAYEQYF

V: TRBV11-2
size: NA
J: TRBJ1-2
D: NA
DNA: TGTGCCAGCAGCCTCAATGTGGCCCCGGGCTATGGCTACACCTTC
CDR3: CASSLNVAPGYGYTF

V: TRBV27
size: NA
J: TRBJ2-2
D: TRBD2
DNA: TGTGCCAGCAGCCAACCCTTAGCGGGAGACACCGGGGAGCTGTTTTTT
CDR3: CASSQPLAGDTGELFF

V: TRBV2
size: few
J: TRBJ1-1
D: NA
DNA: TGTGCCAGCAGGACGGTCACCGATTTGGACACTGAAGCTTTCTTT
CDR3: CASRTVTDLDTEAFF

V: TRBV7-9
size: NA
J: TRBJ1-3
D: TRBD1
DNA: TGTGCCAGCAGCTTAAACAGGGGCGTTGGAAACACCATATATTTT
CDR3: CASSLNRGVGNTIYF

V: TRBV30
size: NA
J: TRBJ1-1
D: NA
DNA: TGTGCCTGGAGTTATACAAAGGGGTATATCACTGAAGCTTTCTTT
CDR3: CAWSYTKGYITEAFF

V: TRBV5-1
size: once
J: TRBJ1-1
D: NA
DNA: TGCGCCAGCAGCGGAGCTAACACTGAAGCTTTCTTT
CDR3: CASSGANTEAFF

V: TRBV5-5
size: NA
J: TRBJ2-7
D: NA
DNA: TGTGCCAGCAGCTTGGGACTCTACGAGCAGTACTTC
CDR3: CASSLGLYEQYF

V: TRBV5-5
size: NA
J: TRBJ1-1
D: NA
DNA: TGTGCCAGCAGCTTTGAAAGGGGAACTGAAGCTTTCTTT
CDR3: CASSFERGTEAFF

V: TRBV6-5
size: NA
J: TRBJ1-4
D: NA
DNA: TGTGCCAGCAGTTTAACAGGGATCTGGACTAATGAAAAACTGTTTTTT
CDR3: CASSLTGIWTNEKLFF

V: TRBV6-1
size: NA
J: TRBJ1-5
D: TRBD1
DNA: TGTGCCAGCAGTGAAGCGCCTGGGACAGGGGAGCAGCCCCAGCATTTT
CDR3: CASSEAPGTGEQPQHF

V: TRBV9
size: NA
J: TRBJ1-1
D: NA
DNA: TGTGCCAGCAGCCCTCGACAGATAACGGGGGTAACTGAAGCTTTCTTT
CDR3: CASSPRQITGVTEAFF

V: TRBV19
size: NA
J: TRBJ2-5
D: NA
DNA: TGTGCCAGTAGTGTTACTACTTTACAAGAGACCCAGTACTTC
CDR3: CASSVTTLQETQYF

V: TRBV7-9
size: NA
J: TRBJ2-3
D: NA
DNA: TGTGCCAGCAGCTTCGTGGACAACAAAGATACGCAGTATTTT
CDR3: CASSFVDNKDTQYF

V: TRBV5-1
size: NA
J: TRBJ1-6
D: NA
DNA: TGCGCCAGCAGCCTCGACAACTTCCTAAATTCACCCCTCCACTTT
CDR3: CASSLDNFLNSPLHF

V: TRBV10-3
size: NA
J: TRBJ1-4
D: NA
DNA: TGTGCCATCAGTGAATCAGGGAGAGAAGAAGAAAAACTGTTTTTT
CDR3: CAISESGREEEKLFF

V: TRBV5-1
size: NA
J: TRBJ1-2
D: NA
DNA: TGCGCCAGCGCAGGGGAGTCCTACTATGGCTACACCTTC
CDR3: CASAGESYYGYTF

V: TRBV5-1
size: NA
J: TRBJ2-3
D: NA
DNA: TGCGCCAGCAGCCCGTGGGCCGCCACAGATACGCAGTATTTT
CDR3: CASSPWAATDTQYF

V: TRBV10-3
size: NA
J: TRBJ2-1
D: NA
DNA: TGTGCCATCAGTGACGAAAGGGACTCCTACAATGAGCAGTTCTTC
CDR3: CAISDERDSYNEQFF

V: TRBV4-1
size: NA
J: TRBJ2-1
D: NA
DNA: TGCGCCAGCAGCCAAGAAGTAGGGATTGAGCAGTTCTTC
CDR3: CASSQEVGIEQFF

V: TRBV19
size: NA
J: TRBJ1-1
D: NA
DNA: TGTGCCAGTAGTATAGTTGCAGTGAACACTGAAGCTTTCTTT
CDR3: CASSIVAVNTEAFF

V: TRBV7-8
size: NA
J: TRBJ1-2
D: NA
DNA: TGTGCCAGCAGCTCTCCGCGTAGCGGGACTAACTATGGCTACACCTTC
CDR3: CASSSPRSGTNYGYTF

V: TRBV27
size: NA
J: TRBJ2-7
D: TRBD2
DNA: TGTGCCAGCAGGGGTGGGACTAGCGGGTTCTACGAGCAGTACTTC
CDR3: CASRGGTSGFYEQYF

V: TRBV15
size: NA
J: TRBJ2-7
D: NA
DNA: TGTGCCACCAGCAGAGCATTTTATCCCGAGCAGTACTTC
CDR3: CATSRAFYPEQYF

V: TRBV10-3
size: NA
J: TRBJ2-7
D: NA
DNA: TGTGCCATCAGTGAGCCCCGGCAGCGAAGCTCCTACGAGCAGTACTTC
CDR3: CAISEPRQRSSYEQYF

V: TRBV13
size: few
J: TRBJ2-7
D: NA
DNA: TGTGCCAGCAGCTTAAGCGGAAACTACGAGCAGTACTTC
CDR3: CASSLSGNYEQYF

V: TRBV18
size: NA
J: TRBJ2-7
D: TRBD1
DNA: TGTGCCAGCTCGGGTCCTGAGGGACAGGGGACGTACGAGCAGTACTTC
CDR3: CASSGPEGQGTYEQYF

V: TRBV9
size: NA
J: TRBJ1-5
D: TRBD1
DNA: TGTGCCAGCAGCGCCCGGGACAGTAATCAGCCCCAGCATTTT
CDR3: CASSARDSNQPQHF

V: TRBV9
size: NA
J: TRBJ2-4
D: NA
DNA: TGTGCCAGTGGCCCCCGAGAGAACATTCAGTACTTC
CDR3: CASGPRENIQYF

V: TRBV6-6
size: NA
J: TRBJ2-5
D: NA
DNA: TGTGCCAGCAGAGGAATCCTCGGGCAAGAGACCCAGTACTTC
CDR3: CASRGILGQETQYF

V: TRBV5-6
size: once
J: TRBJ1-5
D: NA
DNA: TGTGCCAGCAGCTTGGGGGTCCAGCCCCAGCATTTT
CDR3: CASSLGVQPQHF

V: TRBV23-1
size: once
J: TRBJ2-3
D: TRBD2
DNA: TGCGCCAGCAGTCAACCAGTGGGAGGGAGTACAGATACGCAGTATTTT
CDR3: CASSQPVGGSTDTQYF

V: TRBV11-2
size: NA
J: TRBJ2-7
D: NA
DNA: TGTGCCAGCAGCTTAGAACCAGGGAACACCTACGAGCAGTACTTC
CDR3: CASSLEPGNTYEQYF

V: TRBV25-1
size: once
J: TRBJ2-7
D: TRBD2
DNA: TGTGCCAGCACGGGAGAACCAGGGAGCGGGGGTTTGTACGAGCAGTACTTC
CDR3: CASTGEPGSGGLYEQYF

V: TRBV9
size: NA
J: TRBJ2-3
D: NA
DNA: TGTGCCAGCAGCGTATTGAGGGGAGATACGCAGTATTTT
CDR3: CASSVLRGDTQYF

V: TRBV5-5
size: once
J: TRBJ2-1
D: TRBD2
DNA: TGTGCCAGCAGCTGGGGAGCGGGAGGGCAGGACAATGAGCAGTTCTTC
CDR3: CASSWGAGGQDNEQFF

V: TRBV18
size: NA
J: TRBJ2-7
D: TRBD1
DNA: TGTGCCAGCTCACCAGGCAACAGGGGGTACTACGAGCAGTACTTC
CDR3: CASSPGNRGYYEQYF

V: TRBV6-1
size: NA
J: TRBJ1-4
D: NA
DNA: TGTGCCAGCCGTACTGGTGAAAAACTGTTTTTT
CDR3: CASRTGEKLFF

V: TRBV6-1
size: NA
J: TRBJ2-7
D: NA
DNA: TGTGCCAGCAACCGAGGGACCGGACTCTACGAGCAGTACTTC
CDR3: CASNRGTGLYEQYF

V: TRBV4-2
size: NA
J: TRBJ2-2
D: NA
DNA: TGTGCCAGCAGCCCCTACCCTTACAGGGAGGAGGGTCCCGGGGAGCTGTTTTTT
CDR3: CASSPYPYREEGPGELFF

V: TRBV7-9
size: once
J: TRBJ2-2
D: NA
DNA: TGTGCCAGCAGCCTAGCCTTCGGGGAGCTGTTTTTT
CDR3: CASSLAFGELFF

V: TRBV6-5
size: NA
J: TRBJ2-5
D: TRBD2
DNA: TGTGCCAGCAGTTTGGGACTAGCGGGGGGAGTGACCCAGTACTTC
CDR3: CASSLGLAGGVTQYF

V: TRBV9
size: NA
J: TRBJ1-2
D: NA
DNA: TGTGCCAGCAGCGGAAGGGGCTACACCTTC
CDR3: CASSGRGYTF

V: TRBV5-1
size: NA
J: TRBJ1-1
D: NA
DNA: TGCGCCAGCAGCGGTACAGGGATCGCTGAAGCTTTCTTT
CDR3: CASSGTGIAEAFF

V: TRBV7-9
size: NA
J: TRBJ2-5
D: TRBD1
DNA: TGTGCCAGCGGGGGACAGGGGGCCCAAGAGACCCAGTACTTC
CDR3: CASGGQGAQETQYF